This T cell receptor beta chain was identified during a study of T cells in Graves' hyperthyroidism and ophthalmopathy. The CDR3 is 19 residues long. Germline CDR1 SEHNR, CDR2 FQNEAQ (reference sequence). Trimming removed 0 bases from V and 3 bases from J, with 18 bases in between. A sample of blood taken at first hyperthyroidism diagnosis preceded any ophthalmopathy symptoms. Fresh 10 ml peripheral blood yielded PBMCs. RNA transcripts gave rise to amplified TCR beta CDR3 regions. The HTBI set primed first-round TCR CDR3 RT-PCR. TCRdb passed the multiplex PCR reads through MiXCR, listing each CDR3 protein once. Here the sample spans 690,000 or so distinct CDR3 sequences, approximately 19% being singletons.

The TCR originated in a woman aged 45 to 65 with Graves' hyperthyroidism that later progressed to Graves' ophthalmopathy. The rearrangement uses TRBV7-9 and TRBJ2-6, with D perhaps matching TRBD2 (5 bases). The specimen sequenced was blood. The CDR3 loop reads CASSLAVRDYGLGANVLTF. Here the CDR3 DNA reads TGTGCCAGCAGCTTAGCGGTTCGTGACTACGGCCTTGGGGCCAACGTCCTGACTTTC.